This T cell receptor (beta chain) stems from a study of control samples from healthy donors and cancer patients. Profiled with immunoSEQ multiplex PCR; TCRdb holds only in-frame clones, not every one. The sample shows under 150,000 clones, about 95% of them seen only once. This clone was seen just once. Sequencing input: blood. This TCR was recovered from a man aged 25-40 years in good health.

The chain's CDR3 is CASSLIGRGPGDTEAFF. In nucleotides, the CDR3 is TGCGCCAGCAGCTTGATCGGCAGGGGGCCGGGGGACACTGAAGCTTTCTTT. J is TRBJ1-1 and V is TRBV5-1; 8 bases fit TRBD1. CDR1 and CDR2 (germline): SGHRS, YFSETQ. This CDR3 is built from 17 residues. The V and J ends lost 1 base and 3 bases, in that order; junction bases with no gene match: 11.